This TCR beta chain originates from a study of blood T cells in healthy people across ages. CDR1 SGHTA and CDR2 FQGNSA come from the germline V gene. V lost 5 bases and J 5 bases, leaving 18 bases between the germline ends. This CDR3 comprises 15 residues. Sample-barcoded 5' priming and a J-beta primer mix drove a second PCR of about 7 to 11 cycles. Each CDR3 protein is one row after TCRdb ran MiXCR on the 5' RACE reads. The sample carries hundreds of thousands of distinct CDR3 sequences, roughly two fifths recorded once. Every participating donor contributed approximately 9.5 milliliters of peripheral blood through a draw. PBMCs numbering at least 7 million were isolated per sample. Comment on this clonotype: Its target is unknown.

Study-wide points: When set beside aged donors, long-lived donors presented more naive CD4+ cells and higher diversity.

Sequenced input: blood. This chain uses TRBV7-2 with TRBJ2-5; D is possibly TRBD2 (6 bases). The TCR sequence derives from a man older than 75 in good health. CDR3 sequence (DNA): TGTGCCAGCAGCACGCGGGACGGCCGCGACGAGACCCAGTACTTC. It codes for CASSTRDGRDETQYF. Supplemented by reference TRBV7-2 and TRBJ2-5, the full variable domain reads GAGVSQSPSNKVTEKGKDVELRCDPISGHTALYWYRQSLGQGLEFLIYFQGNSAPDKSGLPSDRFSAERTGGSVSTLTIQRTQQEDSAVYLCASSTRDGRDETQYFGPGTRLLVL.